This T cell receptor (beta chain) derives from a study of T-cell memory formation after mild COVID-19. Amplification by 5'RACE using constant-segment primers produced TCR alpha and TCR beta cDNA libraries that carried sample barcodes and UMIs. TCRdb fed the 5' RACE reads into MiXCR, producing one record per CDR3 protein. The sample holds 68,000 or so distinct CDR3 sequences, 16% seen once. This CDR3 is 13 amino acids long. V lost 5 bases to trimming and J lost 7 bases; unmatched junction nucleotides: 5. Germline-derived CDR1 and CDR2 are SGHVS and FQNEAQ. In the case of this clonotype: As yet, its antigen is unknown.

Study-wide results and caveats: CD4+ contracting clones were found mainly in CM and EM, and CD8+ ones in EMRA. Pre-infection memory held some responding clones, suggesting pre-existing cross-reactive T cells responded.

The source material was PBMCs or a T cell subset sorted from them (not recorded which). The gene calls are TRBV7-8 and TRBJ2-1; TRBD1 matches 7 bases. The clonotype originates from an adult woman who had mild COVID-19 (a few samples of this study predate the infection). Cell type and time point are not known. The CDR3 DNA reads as TGTGCCAGCAGCCCAGACAGGGCTAATGAGCAGTTCTTC. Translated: CASSPDRANEQFF.